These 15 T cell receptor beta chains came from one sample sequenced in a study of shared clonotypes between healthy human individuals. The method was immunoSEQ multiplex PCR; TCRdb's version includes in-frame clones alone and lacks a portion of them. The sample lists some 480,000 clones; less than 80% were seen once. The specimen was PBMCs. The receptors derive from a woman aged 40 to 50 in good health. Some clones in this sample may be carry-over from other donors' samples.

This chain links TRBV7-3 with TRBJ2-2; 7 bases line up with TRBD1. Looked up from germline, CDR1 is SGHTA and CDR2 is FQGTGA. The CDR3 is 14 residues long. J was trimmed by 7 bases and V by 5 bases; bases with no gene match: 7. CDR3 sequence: CASSQGTVGGELFF. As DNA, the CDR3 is TGTGCCAGCAGCCAGGGGACAGTAGGCGGGGAGCTGTTTTTT.

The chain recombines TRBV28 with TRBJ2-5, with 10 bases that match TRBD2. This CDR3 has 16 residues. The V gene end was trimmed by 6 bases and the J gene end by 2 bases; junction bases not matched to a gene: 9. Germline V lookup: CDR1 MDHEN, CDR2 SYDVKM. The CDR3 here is CASSPRLAGRQETQYF. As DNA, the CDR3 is TGTGCCAGCAGCCCTAGACTAGCGGGTAGGCAAGAGACCCAGTACTTC.

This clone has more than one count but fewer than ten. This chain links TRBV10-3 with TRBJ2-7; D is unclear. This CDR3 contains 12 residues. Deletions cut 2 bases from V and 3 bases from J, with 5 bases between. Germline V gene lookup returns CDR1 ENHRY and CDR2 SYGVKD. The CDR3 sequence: CAISEQNYEQYF. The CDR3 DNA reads TGTGCCATCAGTGAGCAGAACTACGAGCAGTACTTC.

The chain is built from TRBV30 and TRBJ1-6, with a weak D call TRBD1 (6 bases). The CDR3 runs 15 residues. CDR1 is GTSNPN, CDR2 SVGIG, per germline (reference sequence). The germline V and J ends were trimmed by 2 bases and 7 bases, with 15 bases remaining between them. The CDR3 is CAWSLPGAGNSPLHF. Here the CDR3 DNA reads TGTGCCTGGAGTTTGCCGGGGGCAGGGAATTCACCCCTCCACTTT.

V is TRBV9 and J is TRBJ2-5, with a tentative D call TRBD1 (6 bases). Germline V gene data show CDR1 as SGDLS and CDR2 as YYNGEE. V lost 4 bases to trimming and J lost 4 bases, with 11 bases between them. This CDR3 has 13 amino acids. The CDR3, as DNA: TGTGCCAGCAGCCCACAGGGTATAGAGACCCAGTACTTC. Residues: CASSPQGIETQYF. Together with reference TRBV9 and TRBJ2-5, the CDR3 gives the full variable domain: DSGVTQTPKHLITATGQRVTLRCSPRSGDLSVYWYQQSLDQGLQFLIQYYNGEERAKGNILERFSAQQFPDLHSELNLSSLELGDSALYFCASSPQGIETQYFGPGTRLLVL.

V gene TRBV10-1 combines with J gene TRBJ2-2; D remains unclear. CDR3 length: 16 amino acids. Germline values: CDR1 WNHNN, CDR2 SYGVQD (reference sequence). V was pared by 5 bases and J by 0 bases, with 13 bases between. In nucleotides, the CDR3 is TGCGCCAGCAGTCCCGTGGGCGGATCGAACACCGGGGAGCTGTTTTTT. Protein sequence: CASSPVGGSNTGELFF.

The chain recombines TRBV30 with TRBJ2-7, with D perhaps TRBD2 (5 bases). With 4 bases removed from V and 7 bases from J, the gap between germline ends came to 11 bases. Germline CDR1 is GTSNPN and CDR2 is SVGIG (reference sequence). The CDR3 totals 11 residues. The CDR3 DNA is TGTGCCTGGAATGAGGGTTATGAGCAGTACTTC. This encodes CAWNEGYEQYF.

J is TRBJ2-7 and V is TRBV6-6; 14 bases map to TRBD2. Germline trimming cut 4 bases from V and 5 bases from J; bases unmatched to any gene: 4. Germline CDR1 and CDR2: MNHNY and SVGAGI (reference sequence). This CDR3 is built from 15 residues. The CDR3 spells CASSSGTSGRNEQYF. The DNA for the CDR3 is TGTGCCAGCAGTTCCGGGACTAGCGGGAGAAACGAGCAGTACTTC.

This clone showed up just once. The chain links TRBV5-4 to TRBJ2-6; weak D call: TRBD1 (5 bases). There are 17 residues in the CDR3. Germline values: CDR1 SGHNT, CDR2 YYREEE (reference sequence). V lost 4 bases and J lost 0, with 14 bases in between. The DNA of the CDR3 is TGTGCCAGCAGCCCCAGGGCCAGCAGCTCTGGGGCCAACGTCCTGACTTTC. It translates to CASSPRASSSGANVLTF.

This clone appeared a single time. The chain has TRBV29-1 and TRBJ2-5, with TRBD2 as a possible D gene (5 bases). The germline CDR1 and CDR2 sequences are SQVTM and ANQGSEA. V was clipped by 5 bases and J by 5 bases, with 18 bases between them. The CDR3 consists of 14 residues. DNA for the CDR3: TGCAGCGTTTCTAGCACACAAACTTTGGAGACCCAGTACTTC. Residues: CSVSSTQTLETQYF.

In nucleotides, the CDR3 is TGTGCCAGCAGTTTAGATCGTTACGAGCAGTACTTC. Its protein product is CASSLDRYEQYF. The chain recombines TRBV28 with TRBJ2-7; D is unresolved. Germline V gene data show CDR1 as MDHEN and CDR2 as SYDVKM. The CDR3 sequence is 12 residues long. V was shortened by 2 bases and J by 4 bases, with 6 bases between the two germline ends.

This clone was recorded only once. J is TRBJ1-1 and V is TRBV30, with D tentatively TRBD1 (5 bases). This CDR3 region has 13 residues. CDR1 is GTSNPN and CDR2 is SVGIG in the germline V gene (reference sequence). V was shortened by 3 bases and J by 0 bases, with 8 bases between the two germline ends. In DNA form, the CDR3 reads TGTGCCTGGAGAGACAGCCTGAACACTGAAGCTTTCTTT. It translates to CAWRDSLNTEAFF.

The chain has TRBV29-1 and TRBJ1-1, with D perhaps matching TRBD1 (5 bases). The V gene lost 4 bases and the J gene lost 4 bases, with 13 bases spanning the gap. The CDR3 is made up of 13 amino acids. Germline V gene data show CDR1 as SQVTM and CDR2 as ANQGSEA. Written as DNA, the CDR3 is TGCAGCGTTGGACCCCAGGGTAGCACTGAAGCTTTCTTT. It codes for CSVGPQGSTEAFF.

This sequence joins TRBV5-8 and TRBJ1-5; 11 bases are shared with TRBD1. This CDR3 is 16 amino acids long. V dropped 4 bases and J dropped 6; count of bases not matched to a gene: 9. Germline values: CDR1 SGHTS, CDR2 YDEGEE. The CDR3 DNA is TGTGCCAGCAGCGGTGGGACAGGGGGTCTGAGTCAGCCCCAGCATTTT. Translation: CASSGGTGGLSQPQHF.

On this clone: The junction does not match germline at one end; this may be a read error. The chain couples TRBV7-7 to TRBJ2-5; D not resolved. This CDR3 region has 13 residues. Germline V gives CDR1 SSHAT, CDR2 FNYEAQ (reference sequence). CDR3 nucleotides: TGTGCTAGCAGCTTAGGAGTACAAGAGACCCAGTACTTC. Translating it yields CASSLGVQETQYF.